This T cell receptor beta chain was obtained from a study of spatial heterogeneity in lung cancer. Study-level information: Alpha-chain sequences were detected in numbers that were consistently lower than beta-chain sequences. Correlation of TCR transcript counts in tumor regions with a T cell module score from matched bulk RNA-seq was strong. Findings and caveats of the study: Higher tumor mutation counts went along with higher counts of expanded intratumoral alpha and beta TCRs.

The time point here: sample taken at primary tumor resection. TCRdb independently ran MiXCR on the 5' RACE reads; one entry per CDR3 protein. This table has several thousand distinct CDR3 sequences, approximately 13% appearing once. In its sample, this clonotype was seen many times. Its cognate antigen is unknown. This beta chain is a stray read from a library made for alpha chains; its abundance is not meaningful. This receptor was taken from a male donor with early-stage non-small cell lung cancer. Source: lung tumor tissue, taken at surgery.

The CDR3 DNA is TGTGCCAGCAGTTCACGGACAGGGGGGATCAATCAGCCCCAGCATTTT. This codes for CASSSRTGGINQPQHF. The rearrangement uses TRBV6-5 and TRBJ1-5; 10 positions match TRBD1. This CDR3 has 16 amino acids. V dropped 4 bases and J dropped 3; count of bases not matched to a gene: 6. Germline V gene sequence: CDR1 MNHEY, CDR2 SVGAGI.